Listed below are T cell receptor beta chains from one sample, sequenced in a study of cytomegalovirus exposure and HLA in healthy donors. Clones were sequenced by immunoSEQ multiplex PCR, and TCRdb holds only the in-frame ones, with some missing. The sample totals about 34,000 clones. The sequenced material came from PBMCs. Receptors originate from a woman between 35 and 50 years old in good health and CMV-seropositive. CDR3s include the opening cysteine and the closing phenylalanine or tryptophan. A D gene is named only where the DNA matches it firmly.

cdr3_length	v_call	d_call	j_call	cdr3_nt	cdr3_aa
17	TRBV4-2	TRBD1	TRBJ1-4	TGTGCCAGCAGCCAGACGGACAGGGCCGCAACTAATGAAAAACTGTTTTTT	CASSQTDRAATNEKLFF
17	TRBV7-2	TRBD2	TRBJ2-7	TGTGCCAGCAGCTTAGAAGCTAGCGGGAAGAGCGCCTACGAGCAGTACTTC	CASSLEASGKSAYEQYF
13	TRBV2	TRBD1	TRBJ1-1	TGTGCCAGCAGTGGGACAGGGGGGGGAGAAGCTTTCTTT	CASSGTGGGEAFF
14	TRBV4-2	TRBD1	TRBJ1-2	TGTGCCAGCAGCCAAGGGACAGGGGAGGGGGGCTACACCTTC	CASSQGTGEGGYTF
13	TRBV18	.	TRBJ1-2	TGTGCCGGCGCGACGGGGGATAACTATGGCTACACCTTC	CAGATGDNYGYTF
17	TRBV5-1	TRBD1	TRBJ2-7	TGCGCCAGCAGCCGGGACCCCCGACAGGGGGTGCCCTACGAGCAGTACTTC	CASSRDPRQGVPYEQYF
13	TRBV19	.	TRBJ1-1	TGTGCCAGTAGTAAGTGGGAGGCCACTGAAGCTTTCTTT	CASSKWEATEAFF
15	TRBV18	.	TRBJ2-7	TGTGCCAGCTCACCGTTCTCTAGCGCCACCTACGAGCAGTACTTC	CASSPFSSATYEQYF
14	TRBV7-8	.	TRBJ1-1	TGTGCCAGCAGCTTAGGTAGATCGGACACTGAAGCTTTCTTT	CASSLGRSDTEAFF
11	TRBV29-1	.	TRBJ2-1	TGCAGCGTTGACGGGTACAATGAGCAGTTCTTC	CSVDGYNEQFF
14	TRBV28	TRBD2	TRBJ2-5	TGTGCCAGCAGGGAGCGGGGGGGCCAAGAGAACCAGTACTTC	CASRERGGQENQYF
14	TRBV5-1	.	TRBJ2-7	TGCGCCAGCAGCTTGTTGGTACAGGGCAACGAGCAGTACTTC	CASSLLVQGNEQYF
15	TRBV6-5	.	TRBJ1-1	TGTGCCAGCTCCAGGGGTTTGGGACTGAACACTGAAGCTTTCTTT	CASSRGLGLNTEAFF
17	TRBV5-1	TRBD1	TRBJ1-2	TGCGCCAGCAGCGAGGCCGGGACAGGAATGATGGGCGGTGGCTACACCTTC	CASSEAGTGMMGGGYTF
15	TRBV19	TRBD1	TRBJ1-2	TGTGCCAGTCGGGACAGGGGGAAAGTGAGCTATGGCTACACCTTC	CASRDRGKVSYGYTF
16	TRBV5-1	TRBD1	TRBJ2-5	TGCGCCAGCAGCCCGTTGGGGACAGGGCTAGGGGAGACCCAGTACTTC	CASSPLGTGLGETQYF
14	TRBV5-4	TRBD1	TRBJ2-7	TGTGCCAGCAGCTCCAGGACAGGGGCCTACGAGCAGTACTTC	CASSSRTGAYEQYF
13	TRBV30	.	TRBJ2-3	TGTGCCTGGAGTGTTAGCCCCACAGATACGCAGTATTTT	CAWSVSPTDTQYF
17	TRBV4-2	TRBD2	TRBJ2-2	TGTGCCAGCAGCCAAGCCCTAGCGGGAGGGCTCACCGGGGAGCTGTTTTTT	CASSQALAGGLTGELFF
13	TRBV28	.	TRBJ2-1	TGTGCCAGCAGTACAGGGTACTACAATGAGCAGTTCTTC	CASSTGYYNEQFF
16	TRBV5-1	TRBD1	TRBJ2-7	TGCGCCAGCAGCTTGGGAGGGACAGGTAGCTCCTACGAGCAGTACTTC	CASSLGGTGSSYEQYF
15	TRBV6-4	TRBD1	TRBJ1-1	TGTGCCAGCAGGCGGGACAGGGTCTTGGACACTGAAGCTTTCTTT	CASRRDRVLDTEAFF
13	TRBV14	TRBD2	TRBJ2-7	TGTGCCAGCAGCCGGACTAGCGCCTACGAGCAGTACTTC	CASSRTSAYEQYF
13	TRBV18	.	TRBJ2-2	TGTGCCAGCTCACCACGCCAGACCGGGGAGCTGTTTTTT	CASSPRQTGELFF
16	TRBV27	TRBD2	TRBJ2-2	TGTGCCAGCAGGGTCGGGACTAGCGGGTTTCCCGGGGAGCTGTTTTTT	CASRVGTSGFPGELFF
13	TRBV7-7	.	TRBJ2-1	TGTGCTAGCAGTCGTAGCTGGGGGGATGAGCAGTTCTTC	CASSRSWGDEQFF
13	TRBV10-1	.	TRBJ1-2	TGCGCCAGCAGTGAGTCGGCAGGGATTGGCTACACCTTC	CASSESAGIGYTF
18	TRBV10-1	.	TRBJ1-5	TGCGCCAGCAGTGACCCCGAGGGGGTGGAATATAGCAATCAGCCCCAGCATTTT	CASSDPEGVEYSNQPQHF
13	TRBV2	.	TRBJ1-5	TGTGCCAGCAGTGAACAGGAACTTCAGCCCCAGCATTTT	CASSEQELQPQHF
13	TRBV18	.	TRBJ2-4	TGTGCCAGCTCACCTAGCATAGCGGACATTCAGTACTTC	CASSPSIADIQYF
14	TRBV13	.	TRBJ1-4	TGTGCCAGCAGCTTAGGCCTTACTAATGAAAAACTGTTTTTT	CASSLGLTNEKLFF
19	TRBV19	TRBD2	TRBJ2-1	TGTGCCAGTAGTCCGAGACTAGCGGGAGGCGCCAACTCCTACAATGAGCAGTTCTTC	CASSPRLAGGANSYNEQFF
16	TRBV6-1	TRBD1	TRBJ2-7	TGTGCCAGCAGTGAGACAGGGGGAGACCGAGTGTACGAGCAGTACTTC	CASSETGGDRVYEQYF
13	TRBV30	.	TRBJ1-1	TGTGCCTGGAGTGGGGGACATGGCACTGAAGCTTTCTTT	CAWSGGHGTEAFF
12	TRBV11-2	.	TRBJ2-1	TGTGCCAGCAGCTTAGCCCAGTATGAGCAGTTCTTC	CASSLAQYEQFF